This T cell receptor beta chain was captured in a study of T cell responses to AZD1222 COVID-19 vaccine (dated by TCRdb to the early 2020s). In the study overall: AZD1222 recipients with second doses at about 4 weeks or about 12 weeks were pooled, because spike-specific TCR depth and breadth did not differ between schedules. TCR sequencing was performed for 230 to 250 trial participants, of whom 200 to 210 were given two doses of AZD1222 and some 26 were given two doses of MenACWY control vaccine. Trial participants were enrolled into age subgroups of 18-55, 56-69 and 70-plus years, which contained approximately 150, 30 and 60 TCR-sequenced participants, respectively.

The CDR3 regions of human TCRbeta chains were subjected to immunosequencing. The published analysis was carried out like this. Repertoire TCRs were checked for matches against a reference library of SARS-CoV-2-specific TCRs that had been generated using the MIRA antigen-specificity platform. Breadth was defined as the fraction of unique TCRs that were SARS-CoV-2-associated. Depth was defined as the fraction of total T cells that were SARS-CoV-2-associated. Using the MIRA data, each spike-specific TCR was mapped to the spike region that the TCR reacts to and placed in a CD4 or CD8 class. Log10-transformed breadth and depth values were compared by one-way ANOVA with Sidak's multiple comparisons tests. The table was pulled from immuneACCESS by TCRdb, which kept in-frame rearrangements only. Such tables lose some clones; where checked, under half of the loss comes from unresolved V genes, and the rest has no known cause. V and J calls and clone size are those listed in that table; D and trimming were worked out from the DNA. This sample lists about 97,000 clones; around 89% were detected once. Of the sample, approximately 7.5% falls within the top ten clones.

Taken from the germline V gene, the CDR1 and CDR2 loops are MNHEY and SVGEGT. The CDR3 covers 16 residues, taking in both the cysteine and the phenylalanine. Left in the record is the CDR3 DNA by itself, 48 bases read in frame from the first base. Germline trimming amounts to 3 bases on V and 1 base on J, with 5 as the count of junction bases outside the gene matches. To note about this clone: Which antigen it targets is not known. Per-base qualities were not stored, and no clone one base away is much larger.

The time point label here, explained by the study, means: baseline before first vaccination. Vaccinee samples were obtained from the UK trials COV001 and COV002, which included a single-blind randomized controlled phase 2/3 trial of AZD1222 (ChAdOx1 nCoV-19) in healthy adults. Trial participant PBMC samples were collected at day 0 and day 28 after the second dose for TCRbeta chain sequencing. Results the study describes overall, beyond this receptor: Conclusions about previously exposed vaccinees are limited, since just five or six AZD1222 recipients were seropositive for SARS-CoV-2 at baseline. No day 14 peak-response samples were available, so repertoires were characterized only after the peak T cell response. The whole spike protein was spanned by vaccine-associated CD4 TCRs, and dominant responses were seen in regions 160-218 and 743-854. Participants were mostly white British, with more females than males. The authors suggested clonal diversity may have been underestimated. After two AZD1222 doses, both the breadth and the depth of spike-specific TCRs were significantly higher than at day 0 and than in MenACWY recipients. Epitopes outside the regions mutated in the B.1.351 and B.1.1.7 variants were reportedly recognized by nearly half of the unique spike-specific TCRs. In the small 56-69-year group, the increase in depth fell short of significance, most likely because of low power.

The source was peripheral blood, collected on day 0 of AZD1222 vaccination. The sequence derives from an adult in good health. This chain joins TRBV6-2 or TRBV6-3 to TRBJ2-5, and 10 junctional nucleotides match TRBD2. CDR3 sequence: CASSYGTSVLQETQYF. The sequence in DNA is TGTGCCAGCAGTTATGGGACTAGCGTCCTCCAAGAGACCCAGTACTTC.